There are many counts of the clone carrying this T cell receptor (beta chain). No antigen is known for it. MiXCR was run by TCRdb on the multiplex PCR reads, yielding one entry per CDR3 protein. This sample carries 290,000 or so distinct CDR3 sequences, 30% to 35% of them seen once, and the ten largest clones take over 0.95%. This specimen belongs to a study of breast tumors, draining lymph nodes, adjacent tissues. Whole-study findings and limits: The lymph node origin of tumor T cells was framed as consistent with a hypothesis, not demonstrated. Tumor TCR diversity was below lymph nodes but above nontumor tissue. Tumor and nontumor repertoires were significantly more similar in luminal-like than in basal-like breast cancer. Data fit most tumor T cells coming from lymph node, expanding in tumor.

Germline V gene data show CDR1 as DFQATT and CDR2 as SNEGSKA (reference sequence). CDR3 length: 14 residues. The V and J ends lost 6 bases and 3 bases, in that order; junction bases with no gene match: 10. The lymph nodes were axillary draining lymph nodes from breast cancer patients. The sequencing input was axillary lymph node tissue. The TCR comes from a female donor with breast cancer. Some clones in this sample may be carry-over from other donors' samples. The chain carries TRBV20-1 and TRBJ2-7; the match to TRBD2 covers 8 bases. The DNA of the CDR3 is TGCAGTGCCATTCTAGCGGGTGAACACTACGAGCAGTACTTC. It specifies CSAILAGEHYEQYF.